This paragraph covers one T cell receptor beta chain sequence. Other DNA sequences in this sample translate to the same CDR3. Here immunoSEQ multiplex PCR was the method, and the copy in TCRdb shows in-frame clones only, minus some. Among roughly 2.4 million clones listed, more than 90% were seen once. The data were taken from a study of shared clonotypes between healthy human individuals. Per the germline V gene, CDR1 is SGHNT and CDR2 is YYREEE (reference sequence). V lost 1 base and J lost 1, with 3 bases in between. The CDR3 spans 12 residues. This clonotype was obtained from a man aged 18-30 years in good health. The chain couples TRBV5-4 to TRBJ2-7; D unresolved. Sequencing input: naive CD4+ T cells sorted from blood. The subset here: CD45RA+ positively selected. The CDR3 coding sequence is TGTGCCAGCAGCTTGCGGTCCTACGAGCAGTACTTC. It encodes CASSLRSYEQYF.